A single sample gave rise to the 20 T cell receptor beta chains below, sequenced in a study of identical twins. TCRdb ran MiXCR on the 5' RACE reads and lists one entry per CDR3 protein. The sample holds about 660,000 distinct CDR3 sequences; 8% to 9% are singletons and the top ten take around 0.98%. This sample was also put to use in a study of yellow fever vaccine responses in identical twins.

The sequenced sample was PBMCs. These receptors were taken from a woman between 18 and 29 years old in good health.

This clonotype has a handful of counts. The rearrangement links TRBV7-2 to TRBJ2-7, with 9 bases that match TRBD1. V was pared by 5 bases and J by 6 bases, with 8 bases of the junction left unmatched. This CDR3 is built from 14 residues. Germline CDR1 is SGHTA and CDR2 is FQGNSA. The CDR3 protein is CASSSRTGVREQYF. The CDR3 DNA reads TGTGCCAGCAGCAGCAGGACAGGGGTTCGCGAGCAGTACTTC.

This clonotype has only a few counts. V and J are TRBV11-2 and TRBJ2-1; the D gene is possibly TRBD1 (6 bases). V was shortened by 4 bases and J by 5 bases, with 15 bases between the two germline ends. CDR1 is SGHAT and CDR2 is FQNNGV in the germline V gene. The CDR3 contains 15 residues. CDR3 residues: CASSSNHRTDNEQFF. The CDR3, as DNA: TGTGCCAGCAGCTCCAATCACCGGACAGACAATGAGCAGTTCTTC.

The chain employs TRBV27 and TRBJ2-1, with TRBD2 matching 7 bases. Germline CDR1 MNHEY, CDR2 SMNVEV (reference sequence). The V segment lost 1 base and the J segment 8 bases; nucleotides outside the gene matches: 8. The CDR3 covers 15 residues. In DNA form, the CDR3 reads TGTGCCAGCAGTTTATGGGCGGGGGTTGGAGATGAGCAGTTCTTC. Translating gives CASSLWAGVGDEQFF.

The chain employs TRBV21-1 and TRBJ1-1; the table assigns TRBD1, which was not confirmed against the DNA. TRBV21-1 is listed as a pseudogene. This CDR3 comprises 16 residues. CDR3 in amino acids: CASSKDVGPENTEAFF. DNA for the CDR3: TGTGCCAGCAGCAAAGACGTGGGGCCTGAAAACACTGAAGCTTTCTTT.

This clonotype has just a few counts. The junction departs from germline at one end; a sequencing error may be responsible. The chain employs TRBV29-1 and TRBJ1-2; D is undetermined. This CDR3 comprises 10 residues. CDR1 SQVTM and CDR2 ANQGSEA come from the germline V gene. The CDR3 coding sequence is TGCAGCGTTGGAGAAGGCGGCTACACCTTT. Its translation is CSVGEGGYTF.

Ten or more counts support this clonotype. The chain links TRBV12-3 or TRBV12-4 to TRBJ1-5; D not certain. With 3 bases removed from V and 6 bases from J, the gap between germline ends came to 3 bases. This CDR3 is built from 11 residues. In nucleotides, the CDR3 is TGTGCCAGCAGTTTGAGTCAGCCCCAGCATTTT. Its translation: CASSLSQPQHF.

The CDR3 sequence: CATETTGGLKSSSYNEQFF. The CDR3 nucleotides read TGTGCCACCGAAACGACAGGGGGTTTGAAATCGAGCTCCTACAATGAGCAGTTCTTC. The V and J genes are TRBV24-1 and TRBJ2-1, with TRBD1 identical over 9 bases. V shed 9 bases and J 0 bases; nucleotides not matched to a gene: 17. Looked up from germline, CDR1 is KGHDR and CDR2 is SFDVKD. This CDR3 is 19 amino acids long.

This clonotype was seen only a few times. The chain combines TRBV4-1 with TRBJ2-1, with D perhaps matching TRBD1 or TRBD2 (5 bases each). The CDR3 is 13 residues long. Germline CDR1 reads MGHRA; CDR2 reads YSYEKL. The V end lost 2 bases, the J end lost 9 bases, and 11 bases lay between the germline ends. The CDR3 is CASSQLGDGEQFF. In nucleotides, the CDR3 is TGCGCCAGCAGCCAACTAGGGGACGGTGAGCAGTTCTTC.

This clonotype occurred many times. J is TRBJ1-1 and V is TRBV6-1, with D maybe TRBD1 (6 bases). CDR1 is MNHNS and CDR2 is SASEGT in the germline V gene. V was clipped by 5 bases and J by 5 bases, with 15 bases between them. The CDR3 has 14 residues. This chain's CDR3 is CASSPSRGWTEAFF. CDR3 nucleotide sequence: TGTGCCAGCAGTCCCAGCAGGGGTTGGACTGAAGCTTTCTTT.

The chain is built from TRBV20-1 and TRBJ1-2, with D perhaps matching TRBD1 (5 bases). V lost 0 bases and J lost 1, with 18 bases in between. Germline lookup yields CDR1 DFQATT and CDR2 SNEGSKA (reference sequence). CDR3 size: 17 residues. The CDR3 loop is CSARETLFRGLNYGYTF. CDR3 coding DNA: TGCAGTGCTAGAGAGACCCTATTTCGGGGACTTAACTATGGCTACACCTTC.

The chain links TRBV7-2 to TRBJ2-7; no reliable D call. Germline V CDR1 and CDR2: SGHTA, FQGNSA. V dropped 6 bases and J dropped 6 bases, with 9 bases sitting between them. This CDR3 comprises 11 residues. The CDR3 loop reads CASSSKTEQYF. The CDR3 nucleotides read TGTGCCAGCAGTTCAAAGACCGAGCAGTACTTC.

This clonotype was observed a few times. The chain joins TRBV7-9 to TRBJ2-3, with D possibly being TRBD1 (5 bases). Germline CDR1 is SEHNR and CDR2 is FQNEAQ (reference sequence). V lost 3 bases and J 5 bases, leaving 15 bases between the germline ends. The CDR3 has 15 residues. This CDR3 is CASSFLVGPKDTQYF. The DNA of the CDR3 is TGTGCCAGCAGCTTTCTGGTGGGGCCTAAAGATACGCAGTATTTT.

The chain combines TRBV29-1 with TRBJ2-7; TRBD2 agrees at 7 bases. J lost 2 bases, V lost 4 bases, and 11 bases had no gene match. Germline values: CDR1 SQVTM, CDR2 ANQGSEA. This CDR3 is built from 15 residues. CDR3 bases: TGCAGCGTTGGGGTTTTGGGGGGGAGGCCCTACGAGCAGTACTTC. Protein: CSVGVLGGRPYEQYF.

The chain combines TRBV3-1 with TRBJ1-1, with D unclear. The germline V and J ends were trimmed by 0 bases and 10 bases, with 6 bases remaining between them. This CDR3 is 11 amino acids long. Looked up from germline, CDR1 is LGHDT and CDR2 is YNNKEL (reference sequence). CDR3 residues: CASSQDRVAFF. The CDR3 coding sequence is TGTGCCAGCAGCCAAGACAGAGTAGCTTTCTTT.

The chain uses TRBV12-3 or TRBV12-4 and TRBJ1-1; 9 bases fit TRBD1. V was pared by 5 bases and J by 2 bases, with 3 bases of the junction left unmatched. The CDR3 is made up of 14 amino acids. The CDR3 reads CASSGTGRNTEAFF. The DNA of the CDR3 is TGTGCCAGCAGTGGGACAGGGCGTAACACTGAAGCTTTCTTT.

This clonotype was detected many times. The V call is TRBV6-2 or TRBV6-3, the J call TRBJ1-5, with 7 positions matching TRBD1. J gave up 7 bases and V 6 bases, and 6 bases lay outside the gene matches. Germline loops: CDR1 MNHEY, CDR2 SVGEGT. The CDR3 sequence is 13 residues long. For the CDR3, the DNA is TGTGCCAGCAGCCCAGACAGGGCCCAGCCCCAGCATTTT. Translated, it gives CASSPDRAQPQHF.

This clonotype was detected many times. The J gene is TRBJ2-4, the V gene TRBV11-2, with 11 bases lining up with TRBD2. The ends lost 5 bases at V and 0 bases at J; junction bases unmatched: 18. CDR1 is SGHAT and CDR2 is FQNNGV in the germline V gene. CDR3 length equals 21 residues. The CDR3 nucleotides are TGTGCCAGCAGCCCCCAGACTAGCGGGGTATCAACTGCCTTAGCCAAAAACATTCAGTACTTC. Its protein product is CASSPQTSGVSTALAKNIQYF.

The chain recombines TRBV3-1 with TRBJ2-1; the match to TRBD2 covers 7 bases. The CDR3 contains 16 residues. With 4 bases clipped from V and 7 bases from J, the junction kept 13 bases outside the gene matches. CDR1 LGHDT and CDR2 YNNKEL come from the germline V gene (reference sequence). CDR3 amino acids: CASSPYGREFGNEQFF. The DNA of the CDR3 is TGTGCCAGCAGCCCCTACGGGCGGGAGTTCGGGAATGAGCAGTTCTTC.

A few counts support this clonotype. The chain is built from TRBV4-3 and TRBJ2-2, with TRBD1 matching 8 bases. Germline values: CDR1 LGHNA, CDR2 YSLEER. The V and J ends lost 0 bases and 4 bases, in that order; junction bases with no gene match: 7. This CDR3 comprises 17 residues. DNA for the CDR3: TGCGCCAGCAGCCAAGAAGCGGGTCAGGGGGCCACCGGGGAGCTGTTTTTT. Protein product: CASSQEAGQGATGELFF.

There are a few counts of this clonotype. The rearrangement uses TRBV19 and TRBJ1-1, with TRBD1 identical over 7 bases. Germline CDR1 LNHDA, CDR2 SQIVND (reference sequence). V lost 5 bases to trimming and J lost 3 bases; unmatched junction nucleotides: 9. This CDR3 is built from 15 residues. The CDR3 nucleotides read TGTGCCAGTAGTTCCGTCGGACAGGTTCACACTGAAGCTTTCTTT. It yields the protein CASSSVGQVHTEAFF. The full variable domain, completed using reference TRBV19 and TRBJ1-1, is DGGITQSPKYLFRKEGQNVTLSCEQNLNHDAMYWYRQDPGQGLRLIYYSQIVNDFQKGDIAEGYSVSREKKESFPLTVTSAQKNPTAFYLCASSSVGQVHTEAFFGQGTRLTVV.